This T cell receptor beta chain was observed in a study of cytomegalovirus exposure and HLA in healthy donors. About the study: From HLA-typed donors, an early data release held about 85 million unique TCRs. Membership in the Caucasian-associated ancestry cluster was found for 81% of about 430 genotyped donors.

This CDR3 region has 15 residues. V was clipped by 2 bases and J by 4 bases, with 12 bases between them. CDR1 and CDR2 (germline): SEHNR, FQNEAQ (reference sequence). PCR involved 60 Vbeta and 13 Jbeta primers. The method was immunoSEQ multiplex PCR; TCRdb's version includes in-frame clones alone and lacks a portion of them. The data show 150,000 to 200,000 clones, approximately 85% seen once. This chain links TRBV7-9 with TRBJ1-3; D possibly corresponds to TRBD1 (5 bases). Source material: PBMCs. This sequence originates from a man aged 18 to 35 in good health and CMV-seropositive. The DNA of the CDR3 is TGTGCCAGCAGCTTAAAGACAGACTGGGGAAACACCATATATTTT. Protein sequence: CASSLKTDWGNTIYF.